This T cell receptor (beta chain) originates from a study of post-analysis software for immune sequencing data. Study-wide findings and caveats: Four or five TRBV segments occurring more often in patients than controls included TRBV5-6, TRBV5-1 and TRBV20-1.

The V and J ends lost 2 bases and 0 bases respectively, with 4 bases between them. In germline, CDR1 is SGHAT, CDR2 FQNNGV. The CDR3 spans 13 residues. Included in the TCR beta cDNA libraries were unique molecular identifiers. TCRdb reanalysed the PCR reads using MiXCR and keeps one entry per CDR3 protein. In the table there are roughly 620,000 distinct CDR3 sequences, 40% to 50% of which are singletons. In regard to this clonotype: Its antigen is not known.

Material: blood. J is TRBJ2-5 and V is TRBV11-2; D call uncertain. This clonotype was sampled from a girl aged 5-17 years with multiple sclerosis. The CDR3 here is CASSLPYQETQYF. For the CDR3, the DNA is TGTGCCAGCAGCTTACCGTACCAAGAGACCCAGTACTTC.